These 18 T cell receptor beta chains were sequenced from one sample in a study of T cells in Graves' hyperthyroidism and ophthalmopathy. Template material for amplifying TCR beta CDR3 regions consisted of RNA transcripts. An initial round of RT-PCR targeting the TCR CDR3 relied on the HTBI primer set. TCRdb reprocessed the multiplex PCR reads via MiXCR and lists one record per CDR3 protein. Here the sample spans about 560,000 distinct CDR3 sequences, 16% being singletons. The specimen sequenced was blood. These receptors originate from a woman aged 18-29 years with Graves' hyperthyroidism.

The table lists this clonotype with many counts. The gene calls are TRBV7-9 and TRBJ2-1; 9 nucleotides match TRBD1. The junction had 4 bases not matched to a gene; V was cut back by 5 bases and J by 2 bases. CDR3 length equals 15 residues. Germline CDR1 and CDR2: SEHNR and FQNEAQ (reference sequence). The CDR3 DNA sequence: TGTGCCAGCAGCGCTGGGACAGGGACCTACAATGAGCAGTTCTTC. It codes for CASSAGTGTYNEQFF. The complete variable domain, with remaining parts taken from reference TRBV7-9 and TRBJ2-1, reads DTGVSQNPRHKITKRGQNVTFRCDPISEHNRLYWYRQTLGQGPEFLTYFQNEAQLEKSRLLSDRFSAERPKGSFSTLEIQRTEQGDSAMYLCASSAGTGTYNEQFFGPGTRLTVL.

This clonotype was detected ten times or more. The CDR3 spells CASSSGQHQETQYF. The CDR3 region has the DNA TGTGCCAGCAGCTCGGGACAGCACCAAGAGACCCAGTACTTC. The V and J genes are TRBV11-2 and TRBJ2-5, with 7 bases aligning to TRBD1. CDR1 is SGHAT, CDR2 FQNNGV, per germline. The J segment lost 0 bases and the V segment lost 4 bases, leaving 2 bases of the junction unmatched. There are 14 residues in the CDR3.

This clonotype turned up a few times. V is TRBV12-3 or TRBV12-4 and J is TRBJ1-5, with D possibly being TRBD1 (5 bases). The CDR3 is 17 residues long. Between the trimmed V and J ends, which lost 3 bases and 1 base, there was a span of 16 bases. This chain's CDR3 is CASSLVPGGGSNQPQHF. CDR3 coding DNA: TGTGCCAGCAGTTTGGTTCCGGGGGGAGGAAGCAATCAGCCCCAGCATTTT.

This clonotype was recorded at least ten times. The chain combines TRBV19 with TRBJ1-6, with unresolved D. This CDR3 comprises 15 residues. V was cut by 5 bases and J by 6 bases, with 14 bases left in between. Germline V CDR1 and CDR2: LNHDA, SQIVND (reference sequence). This CDR3 reads CASSYGPSGNSPLHF. The CDR3 DNA sequence: TGTGCCAGTAGTTACGGCCCTTCTGGTAATTCACCCCTCCACTTT.

This clonotype was found a few times. The chain recombines TRBV6-1 with TRBJ1-2; a weak D match, TRBD1 (5 bases). The CDR3 runs to 13 residues. Per germline, CDR1 MNHNS and CDR2 SASEGT. V was clipped by 8 bases and J by 3 bases, with 13 bases between them. CDR3 loop: CASGDEADYGYTF. DNA for the CDR3: TGTGCCAGCGGGGACGAGGCGGACTATGGCTACACCTTC.

To note about this clonotype: One end of the junction varies from germline; a read error may be responsible. The chain joins TRBV7-9 to TRBJ1-5; no reliable D call. The CDR3 sequence is 12 residues long. Germline-derived CDR1 and CDR2 are SEHNR and FQNEAQ (reference sequence). CDR3 residues: CAGSPPNQPQHF. CDR3 nucleotides: TGTGCCGGCAGCCCACCGAATCAGCCCCAGCATTTT.

The V and J genes are TRBV16 and TRBJ2-3, with TRBD2 matching 14 bases. Unmatched junction bases numbered 2, after V lost 2 bases and J lost 4 bases. CDR3 size: 16 residues. Germline values: CDR1 KGHSY, CDR2 FQNENV. The CDR3 sequence: CASSQGTSGSADTQYF. The CDR3 nucleotides read TGTGCCAGCAGCCAAGGGACTAGCGGGAGTGCAGATACGCAGTATTTT.

This clonotype was recorded many times. The V call is TRBV5-4, the J call TRBJ2-7; D might be TRBD1 (6 bases). The CDR3 sequence is 14 residues long. In germline, CDR1 is SGHNT, CDR2 YYREEE (reference sequence). Trimming left V 5 bases short and J 0 bases short, with 12 bases between. CDR3 amino acids: CASRRQDDSYEQYF. In DNA, the CDR3 is TGTGCCAGCAGACGACAGGATGACTCCTACGAGCAGTACTTC.

This rearrangement joins TRBV12-3 or TRBV12-4 to TRBJ2-2; the match to TRBD1 covers 8 bases. This CDR3 is built from 15 residues. Germline trimming cut 7 bases from V and 6 bases from J; bases unmatched to any gene: 10. DNA for the CDR3: TGTGCCAGCACCCCCCGACCAGGGGGCGCCGGGGAGCTGTTTTTT. It is translated as CASTPRPGGAGELFF.

This chain uses TRBV12-3 or TRBV12-4 with TRBJ2-2; 8 nucleotides match TRBD2. Germline trimming cut 2 bases from V and 4 bases from J; bases unmatched to any gene: 3. The CDR3 is 15 residues long. This CDR3 is CASSLRGGGTGELFF. DNA of the CDR3: TGTGCCAGCAGTTTACGGGGGGGCGGCACCGGGGAGCTGTTTTTT.

The sample holds many counts of this clonotype. The chain couples TRBV11-3 to TRBJ1-2; TRBD1 is a possible D gene (6 bases). Germline V gene sequence: CDR1 SGHNT, CDR2 YENEEA. V gave up 3 bases and J gave up 8 bases, with 13 bases separating them. The CDR3 sequence is 13 residues long. DNA for the CDR3: TGTGCCAGCAGCTTCCCACAGGGCGGCGGCTACACCTTC. Translated: CASSFPQGGGYTF.

V gene TRBV6-2 or TRBV6-3 combines with J gene TRBJ1-6; D might be TRBD1 (6 bases). The germline CDR1 and CDR2 sequences are MNHEY and SVGEGT. CDR3 size: 16 residues. Trimming shortened V by 6 bases and J by 5 bases, and 17 bases separated the two germline ends. DNA for the CDR3: TGTGCCAGCAGAAGCCCCGCGGGACATAATAATTCACCCCTCCACTTT. Translated, it gives CASRSPAGHNNSPLHF.

Many counts were recorded for this clonotype. V gene TRBV18 combines with J gene TRBJ1-2; D may be TRBD1 (5 bases). Deletions cut 3 bases from V and 6 bases from J, with 17 bases between. This CDR3 spans 15 amino acids. Germline CDR1 is KGHSH and CDR2 is LQKENI. The CDR3 coding sequence is TGTGCCAGCTCACCCCGGGGCCAATCCGGGGATGGCTACACCTTC. Its translation is CASSPRGQSGDGYTF.

V is TRBV29-1 and J is TRBJ1-2, with TRBD1 identical over 7 bases. V shed 3 bases, J shed 4 bases, and the junction held 5 bases outside the gene matches. This CDR3 region has 13 residues. Germline V gene lookup returns CDR1 SQVTM and CDR2 ANQGSEA. CDR3 bases: TGCAGCGTTGAGGGCAGGGGGTCCTATGGCTACACCTTC. This encodes CSVEGRGSYGYTF.

This clonotype was seen ten or more times. The chain has TRBV5-1 and TRBJ2-3; D possibly corresponds to TRBD1 (6 bases). The CDR3 has 15 amino acids. Germline CDR1 is SGHRS and CDR2 is YFSETQ. Trimming pared 4 bases from V and 2 bases from J, leaving 14 bases between. The CDR3 region is CASSPTGHNTDTQYF. In nucleotides, the CDR3 is TGCGCCAGCAGCCCGACGGGACACAACACAGATACGCAGTATTTT.

In its sample, this clonotype was seen many times. This chain joins TRBV20-1 and TRBJ2-7; D gene ambiguous. Germline V gene data show CDR1 as DFQATT and CDR2 as SNEGSKA (reference sequence). Trimming took off 0 bases at V and 3 bases at J, with 15 bases between the two ends. The CDR3 length is 15 residues. The CDR3 loop reads CSARDHSTVIYEQYF. In DNA, the CDR3 is TGCAGTGCTAGAGATCACAGTACCGTAATCTACGAGCAGTACTTC.

The table lists this clonotype with a few counts. The J gene is TRBJ1-2, the V gene TRBV27, with D tentatively TRBD1 (5 bases). The CDR3 consists of 15 residues. V was clipped by 2 bases and J by 2 bases, with 12 bases between them. Germline-derived CDR1 and CDR2 are MNHEY and SMNVEV (reference sequence). CDR3 bases: TGTGCCAGCAGTTTACTGGGACGGAAGAACTATGGCTACACCTTC. Translated: CASSLLGRKNYGYTF.

This clonotype was detected ten times or more. Here the CDR3 reads CASRRYPTAYEQYF. CDR3 bases: TGTGCCAGCAGACGCTATCCGACCGCCTACGAGCAGTACTTC. This chain joins TRBV6-1 and TRBJ2-7; D uncertain. Germline-derived CDR1 and CDR2 are MNHNS and SASEGT. Trimming left V 6 bases short and J 2 bases short, with 14 bases between. The CDR3 is made up of 14 amino acids.